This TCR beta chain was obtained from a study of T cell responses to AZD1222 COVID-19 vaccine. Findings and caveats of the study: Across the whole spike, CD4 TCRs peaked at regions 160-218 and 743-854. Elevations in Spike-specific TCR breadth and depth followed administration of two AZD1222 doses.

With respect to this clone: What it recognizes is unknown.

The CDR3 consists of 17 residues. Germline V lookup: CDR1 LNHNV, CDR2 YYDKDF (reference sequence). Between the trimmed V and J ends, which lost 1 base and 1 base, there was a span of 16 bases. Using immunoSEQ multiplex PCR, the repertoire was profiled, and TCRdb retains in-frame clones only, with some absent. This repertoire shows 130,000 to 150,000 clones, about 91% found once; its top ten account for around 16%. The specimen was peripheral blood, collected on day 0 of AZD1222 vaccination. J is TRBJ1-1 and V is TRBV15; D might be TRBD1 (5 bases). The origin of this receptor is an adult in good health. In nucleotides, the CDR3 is TGTGCCACCAGCAGAGCGGCAGGTGGGACGTCGAACACTGAAGCTTTCTTT. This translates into CATSRAAGGTSNTEAFF.